This is a list of T cell receptor beta chains from one sample in a study of post-analysis software for immune sequencing data. TCRdb reanalysed the PCR reads using MiXCR and keeps one entry per CDR3 protein. This sample has hundreds of thousands of distinct CDR3 sequences, with about 50% found just once. The sample taken for sequencing was blood. The source of these receptors is a girl aged 5-17 years with multiple sclerosis. CDR3s include the opening cysteine and the closing phenylalanine or tryptophan. A D gene is named only where the DNA matches it firmly. Size is omitted from some rows. Given values are once, few, many or a class for expanded clones.

d_call	clone_size	v_call	j_call	cdr3_nt	cdr3_aa
-	-	TRBV30	TRBJ2-7	TGTGCCTGGGGAGGGGGATTCGCGATCTACGAGCAGTACTTC	CAWGGGFAIYEQYF
-	-	TRBV2	TRBJ2-5	TGTGCCGAATCGCAGGACTTCTACAATGAGCAGTACTTC	CAESQDFYNEQYF
-	few	TRBV2	TRBJ2-7	TGTGCCAGCAGTGGACTCCGGTACGAGCAGTACTTC	CASSGLRYEQYF
-	-	TRBV6-1	TRBJ2-1	TGTGCCAGCAGGGCGACAGCCTACAATGAGCAGTTCTTC	CASRATAYNEQFF
-	once	TRBV3-1	TRBJ1-2	TGTGCCAGCAGCACCCGGACGCCCGAAGGAGGCTACACCTTC	CASSTRTPEGGYTF
-	-	TRBV2	TRBJ2-5	TGTGCCAGCAGTGAAGCCCAGCAAGTTCAAGAGACCCAGTACTTC	CASSEAQQVQETQYF
-	-	TRBV20-1	TRBJ1-2	TGCAGTGCTAGAGTTGTGGCGGGGGCTTACGGCTACACCTTC	CSARVVAGAYGYTF
TRBD2	few	TRBV20-1	TRBJ2-1	TGCAGTGCTAGTCCAAGCGGGGAAGGGGTATACAATGAGCAGTTCTTC	CSASPSGEGVYNEQFF
TRBD2	few	TRBV20-1	TRBJ2-5	TGCAGTGCTTCGGGACTAGCGGGGGGTATACAAGAGACCCAGTACTTC	CSASGLAGGIQETQYF
TRBD1	-	TRBV7-2	TRBJ1-2	TGTGCCAGCAGCTTAGCCCGACAGGGGGTTCGTCATGGCTACACCTTC	CASSLARQGVRHGYTF
TRBD2	-	TRBV4-1	TRBJ2-2	TGCGCCAGCAGCCAAGTCGCTAGCGGGAGGGCCCTCGGCGGGGAGCTGTTTTTT	CASSQVASGRALGGELFF
TRBD2	-	TRBV15	TRBJ2-7	TGTGCCACCAGCAGAGGAAACCGGGAGGTAGAGGACGAGCAGTACTTC	CATSRGNREVEDEQYF
-	few	TRBV29-1	TRBJ2-1	TGCAGCGTTGAAGCTAGCCCCACCTACAATGAGCAGTTCTTC	CSVEASPTYNEQFF
-	once	TRBV20-1	TRBJ1-4	TGCAGTGCCAGCTTACAGGGAGGTAATGAAAAACTGTTTTTT	CSASLQGGNEKLFF
TRBD1	-	TRBV29-1	TRBJ2-5	TGCAGCGTTGAAGACTGGGACAGGGGTCCCTACAATGAGCAGTACTTC	CSVEDWDRGPYNEQYF
TRBD1	-	TRBV27	TRBJ2-7	TGTGCCAGCAGTTTCCTCCGGGGACAGGGGGTTTCCGCCTACGAGCAGTACTTC	CASSFLRGQGVSAYEQYF
TRBD1	few	TRBV29-1	TRBJ1-2	TGCAGCGTTGTCTCAGGGGGCAACTATGGCTACACCTTC	CSVVSGGNYGYTF
TRBD1	-	TRBV6-1	TRBJ2-7	TGTGCCGCTCTTAGACAGGGGGCAGACGAGCAGTACTTC	CAALRQGADEQYF
-	-	TRBV5-1	TRBJ2-2	TGCGCCAGCAGCTTGGCCAAAATGGGTCAGCAGAACACCGGGGAGCTGTTTTTT	CASSLAKMGQQNTGELFF
-	many	TRBV12-3/TRBV12-4	TRBJ2-1	TGTGCCAGCAGGATCTCGGGGCCCCCGACTCTGAATGAGCAGTTCTTC	CASRISGPPTLNEQFF
-	-	TRBV6-6	TRBJ2-3	TGTGCCAGCCGGGCCAAGGGGACAGATACGCAGTATTTT	CASRAKGTDTQYF
TRBD2	-	TRBV9	TRBJ2-5	TGTGCCAGCAGCGTAGGAGCTAGCGGGGGCCAAGAGACCCAGTACTTC	CASSVGASGGQETQYF
-	-	TRBV30	TRBJ1-1	TGTGCCTGGACCCCACTGAACACTGAAGCTTTCTTT	CAWTPLNTEAFF
TRBD1	-	TRBV5-1	TRBJ1-3	TGCGCCAGCAGCTTGGACAGGGGAGGAAACACCATATATTTT	CASSLDRGGNTIYF
TRBD1	-	TRBV14	TRBJ2-1	TGTGCCAGCAGCCAACGAGGGGGCTTCTCCTACAATGAGCAGTTCTTC	CASSQRGGFSYNEQFF
-	few	TRBV2	TRBJ1-5	TGTGCCAGCAAGGGGGGTTGGCAAGACAATCAGCCCCAGCATTTT	CASKGGWQDNQPQHF
-	-	TRBV7-9	TRBJ2-7	TGTGCCAGCAGCTCCGTAGACCAGGGGTTGTACGAGCAGTACTTC	CASSSVDQGLYEQYF
-	-	TRBV7-2	TRBJ1-5	TGTGCCAGCAGTATGCACGGAAGGGTTTCTAGCAATCAGCCCCAGCATTTT	CASSMHGRVSSNQPQHF
TRBD1	-	TRBV29-1	TRBJ2-3	TGCAGCGTCGAAAAGGGACAGGGGGCCACAGATACGCAGTATTTT	CSVEKGQGATDTQYF
TRBD1	few	TRBV10-2	TRBJ1-2	TGCGCCAGCAGTGAGCCACGACCTCCGGGACAGGGGACGGGGGGCTACACCTTC	CASSEPRPPGQGTGGYTF